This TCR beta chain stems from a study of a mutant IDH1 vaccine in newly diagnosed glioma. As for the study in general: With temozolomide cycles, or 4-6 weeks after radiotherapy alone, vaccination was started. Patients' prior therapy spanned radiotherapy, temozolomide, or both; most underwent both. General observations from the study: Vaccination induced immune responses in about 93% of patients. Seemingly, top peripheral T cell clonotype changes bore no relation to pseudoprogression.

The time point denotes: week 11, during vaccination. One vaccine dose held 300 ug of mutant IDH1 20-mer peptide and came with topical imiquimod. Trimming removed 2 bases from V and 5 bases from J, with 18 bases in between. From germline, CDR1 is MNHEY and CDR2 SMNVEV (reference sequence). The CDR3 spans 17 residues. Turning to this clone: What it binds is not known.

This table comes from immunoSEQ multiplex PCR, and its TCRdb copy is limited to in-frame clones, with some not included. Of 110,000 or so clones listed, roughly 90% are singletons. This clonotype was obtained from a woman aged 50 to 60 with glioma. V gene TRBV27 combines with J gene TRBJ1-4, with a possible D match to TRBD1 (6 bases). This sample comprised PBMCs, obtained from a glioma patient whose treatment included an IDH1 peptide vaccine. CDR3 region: CASSLRAGGGRNEKLFF. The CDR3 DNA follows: TGTGCCAGCAGTTTAAGGGCGGGTGGGGGGCGGAATGAAAAACTGTTTTTT.